This T cell receptor (beta chain) was identified in a study of blood T cell repertoires in COVID-19. Produced via immunoSEQ multiplex PCR; TCRdb's table is partial and in-frame only. The sample contains hundreds of thousands of clones, about 90% of which appear only once. V gave up 7 bases and J gave up 6 bases; unmatched junction bases: 9. This CDR3 comprises 15 residues. Looked up from germline, CDR1 is MNHEY and CDR2 is SVGAGI. This TCR was sampled from a man aged 55-75 years who had recovered from COVID-19. The specimen was peripheral blood. This chain links TRBV6-5 with TRBJ1-6, with 7 bases fitting TRBD1. This chain's CDR3 is CASNPRDSLNSPLHF. CDR3 in DNA: TGTGCCAGCAATCCCCGGGACAGCCTTAATTCACCCCTCCACTTT.